This T cell receptor (beta chain) was sequenced during a study of T cells in Graves' hyperthyroidism and ophthalmopathy. The CDR3 regions of TCR beta were amplified from RNA transcripts. HTBI primers drove first-round RT-PCR of the TCR CDR3. TCRdb ran MiXCR on the multiplex PCR reads and lists one entry per CDR3 protein. Of 730,000 or so distinct CDR3 sequences listed, 15% to 20% were seen once; the top ten hold over 15%. Study-wide results and limits: A model of 13 V-J pairs discriminated ophthalmopathy from stable hyperthyroidism.

This clonotype was counted ten times or more. Its target is not known. The junction had 2 bases not matched to a gene; V was cut back by 2 bases and J by 2 bases. CDR3 length: 15 residues. CDR1 is SGHTA, CDR2 FQGTGA, per germline. This sequence was found in a woman between 50 and 59 years old with Graves' hyperthyroidism that later progressed to Graves' ophthalmopathy. The sample consisted of blood. This sequence joins TRBV7-3 and TRBJ2-1, with 8 nucleotides matching TRBD2. The CDR3 region is CASSLYGGAYNEQFF. In DNA, the CDR3 is TGTGCCAGCAGCTTATACGGGGGGGCCTACAATGAGCAGTTCTTC.